Listed below are T cell receptor beta chains from one sample, sequenced in a study of beta chain features in type 1 diabetes. The method was immunoSEQ multiplex PCR; TCRdb's version includes in-frame clones alone and lacks a portion of them. Counted here are roughly 240,000 clones, approximately 14% occurring once; the ten biggest clones make up about 0.027%. The sample taken for sequencing was naive CD4+ T cells from blood. The source of these receptors is a woman aged 40 to 55 in good health. The CDR3 runs from the conserved cysteine through the conserved F or W.

cdr3_length v_call cdr3_aa
15 TRBV12-5 CASGAHREVPYGYTF
13 TRBV29-1 CSDWTSSSHEQYF
18 TRBV23-1 CASSQSTMGQGPNYGYTF
16 TRBV9 CASSVATGTLGTEAFF
14 TRBV4-1 CASSQLGQSYEQYF
12 TRBV5-4 CASQRGTDTQYF
15 TRBV15 CATSRPGQGASGYTF
16 TRBV18 CASSPFVAGRTDTQYF
15 TRBV7-9 CASSLTPGAGNTIYF
16 TRBV6-5 CASSYSAPRSDTEAFF
13 TRBV12-5 CASGTMAGTGKDF
13 TRBV6-5 CASRETGSETQYF
12 TRBV9 CASSVAQGVAFF
15 TRBV5-1 CASSPGTTTNEKLFF
16 TRBV9 CASSSDPSGGPNEQFF
15 TRBV9 CASRASGTGSYGYTF
16 TRBV4-1 CASSQVLAGITYEQYF
16 TRBV4-3 CASSQDLSGGTDTQYF
13 TRBV29-1 CSVETTGSETQYF
22 TRBV9 CASSSRPPWEGGLASGANVLTF